Listed below are T cell receptor beta chains from one sample, sequenced in a study of blood T cell repertoires in COVID-19. Using immunoSEQ multiplex PCR, the repertoire was profiled, and TCRdb retains in-frame clones only, with some absent. This sample yields some 70,000 clones, of which approximately 91% are seen a single time; over 10% belongs to the top ten. Sequencing input: peripheral blood. The receptor source for this set is a human donor with active COVID-19. The donor label of this sample is uncertain. Each CDR3 is given with its conserved first and last residue. A D gene is named only where the DNA matches it firmly. Size is stated for part of the rows, as once, few or many counts, or as a class when the clone is expanded.

TGCAGCGTCAAAGCGGGAGACGTCTACAATGAGCAGTTCTTC	CSVKAGDVYNEQFF	TRBD2	-	TRBV29-1	14	TRBJ2-1
TGTGCCACCCGCGAACGGGGTTTAGGAAACACCATATATTTT	CATRERGLGNTIYF	-	-	TRBV15	14	TRBJ1-3
TGTGCCAGCAGGATCACAGGGAATTTCGGTACTGAAGCTTTCTTT	CASRITGNFGTEAFF	-	-	TRBV27	15	TRBJ1-1
TGTGCCAGCAGTGAAGTAGAGTCGGCAGCGGGGACCCAGTACTTC	CASSEVESAAGTQYF	-	-	TRBV2	15	TRBJ2-5
TGCGCCAGCAGTGAGCTCCCGTGTCGAAGCGATGAAGCTTTCTTT	CASSELPCRSDEAFF	-	-	TRBV10-1	15	TRBJ1-1
TGTGCCAGCAGCTCCGCCGGGACTAGCGGGGGAACAGATACGCAGTATTTT	CASSSAGTSGGTDTQYF	TRBD2	-	TRBV5-8	17	TRBJ2-3
TGTGCCAGCAGTTTGCCCGCCGGGACAGGGTACAATGAGCAGTTCTTC	CASSLPAGTGYNEQFF	TRBD1	-	TRBV28	16	TRBJ2-1
TGTGCCACCAGTGTTACTAGCACAGATACGCAGTATTTT	CATSVTSTDTQYF	-	-	TRBV24-1	13	TRBJ2-3
TGTGCCAGTAGTTCCATTGGGGGGTCTAAGAGGAACGAGCAGTACTTC	CASSSIGGSKRNEQYF	-	once	TRBV19	16	TRBJ2-7
TGTGCCAGTAGTACCCTGGAGAACAATGAGCAGTTCTTC	CASSTLENNEQFF	-	-	TRBV19	13	TRBJ2-1
TGTGCCAGCAGTCCACAGGGGCTGTCCTACGAGCAGTACTTC	CASSPQGLSYEQYF	TRBD1	-	TRBV28	14	TRBJ2-7
TGCGCCAGCAGCCTACAGGGGGGGAACACTGAAGCTTTCTTT	CASSLQGGNTEAFF	TRBD1	-	TRBV5-1	14	TRBJ1-1
TGTGCCAGCAGTTTATTTACGGAGTCCAACTATGGCTACACCTTC	CASSLFTESNYGYTF	-	-	TRBV27	15	TRBJ1-2
TGTGCCAGCAGCTTGGTGGTAGACAGCTTGGGTTCATATACGCAGTATTTT	CASSLVVDSLGSYTQYF	-	-	TRBV5-5	17	TRBJ2-3
TGCAGTGCTAGTTATGGCGCAGGTTATAATTCACCCCTCCACTTT	CSASYGAGYNSPLHF	-	-	TRBV20-1	15	TRBJ1-6
TGCGCCAGCAGCTTGAGTTACAGTCCGCAAGAGACCCAGTACTTC	CASSLSYSPQETQYF	-	few	TRBV5-1	15	TRBJ2-5
TGCGCCAGCGCCAGGGGTAGCGGGAGCTACGAGCAGTACTTC	CASARGSGSYEQYF	TRBD2	-	TRBV4-1	14	TRBJ2-7
TGTGCCAGCTCACTAAGACAGGTTTCGAACACCGGGGAGCTGTTTTTT	CASSLRQVSNTGELFF	-	-	TRBV18	16	TRBJ2-2